The 31 T cell receptor beta chains below were found in one sample sequenced in a study of CD8 T cells in ankylosing spondylitis. TCRdb reprocessed the 5' RACE reads via MiXCR and lists one record per CDR3 protein. Of around 27,000 distinct CDR3 sequences detected, just over 2.5% appear once; the ten largest clones hold more than 6.5%. Sequenced sample: blood, either unsorted or a sorted T cell fraction (not recorded which). All receptors derive from a female donor with ankylosing spondylitis or in good health (not recorded which).

This clonotype was detected ten times or more. The rearrangement joins TRBV9 to TRBJ1-6; D gene unclear. This CDR3 comprises 14 residues. Per the germline V gene, CDR1 is SGDLS and CDR2 is YYNGEE. Trimming took off 0 bases at V and 9 bases at J, with 10 bases between the two ends. CDR3 sequence: CASSVESQRSPLHF. DNA of the CDR3: TGTGCCAGCAGCGTAGAGAGCCAACGTTCACCCCTCCACTTT.

This clonotype was detected many times. The chain links TRBV9 to TRBJ1-6, with unresolved D. This CDR3 region has 12 residues. Trimming took 0 bases from V and 12 from J, leaving 7 bases between them. CDR1 is SGDLS, CDR2 YYNGEE, per germline. The CDR3 sequence: CASSVGAGPLHF. CDR3 nucleotide sequence: TGTGCCAGCAGCGTAGGAGCAGGACCCCTCCACTTT.

This clonotype occurred many times. This chain links TRBV9 with TRBJ1-2, with unresolved D. CDR1 and CDR2 (germline): SGDLS, YYNGEE. There are 16 residues in the CDR3. Trimming cost V 0 bases and J 4 bases, with 16 bases left between them. This CDR3 is CASSVDYRALGYGYTF. CDR3 sequence (DNA): TGTGCCAGCAGCGTAGATTATAGGGCCTTGGGCTATGGCTACACCTTC.

This clonotype was found many times. The chain combines TRBV9 with TRBJ2-5; D may correspond to TRBD1 or TRBD2 (6 bases each). The V end was cut by 4 bases, the J end by 5 bases, with 21 bases between. Germline lookup yields CDR1 SGDLS and CDR2 YYNGEE. The length of the CDR3 is 16 residues. The CDR3: CASSRGGGGLGETQYF. The CDR3 nucleotides are TGTGCCAGCAGCAGGGGAGGAGGGGGATTAGGTGAGACCCAGTACTTC.

This clonotype was recorded many times. The rearrangement joins TRBV9 to TRBJ2-3; no clear D. The CDR3 sequence is 12 residues long. The V end was cut by 4 bases, the J end by 2 bases, with 5 bases between. CDR1 SGDLS and CDR2 YYNGEE come from the germline V gene. The CDR3: CASSSDTDTQYF. CDR3 DNA sequence: TGTGCCAGCAGCTCGGACACAGATACGCAGTATTTT.

This clonotype is labeled as medium-sized. The chain has TRBV9 and TRBJ2-3, with D uncertain. The V and J ends lost 0 bases and 2 bases respectively, with 7 bases between them. The CDR3 sequence is 14 residues long. Germline V gene data show CDR1 as SGDLS and CDR2 as YYNGEE. The CDR3 DNA sequence: TGTGCCAGCAGCGTAGACATAGACACAGATACGCAGTATTTT. Protein sequence: CASSVDIDTDTQYF. The variable domain in full, completed from reference TRBV9 and TRBJ2-3, reads DSGVTQTPKHLITATGQRVTLRCSPRSGDLSVYWYQQSLDQGLQFLIQYYNGEERAKGNILERFSAQQFPDLHSELNLSSLELGDSALYFCASSVDIDTDTQYFGPGTRLTVL.

This clonotype came up many times. The chain couples TRBV9 to TRBJ2-5; 9 bases match TRBD2. J was trimmed by 5 bases and V by 3 bases; bases with no gene match: 8. Germline loops: CDR1 SGDLS, CDR2 YYNGEE. The CDR3 length is 15 residues. Here the CDR3 reads CASSEGASGKETQYF. The CDR3 DNA reads as TGTGCCAGCAGCGAGGGGGCTAGCGGGAAGGAGACCCAGTACTTC.

By share of the sample, this clonotype is medium-sized. The CDR3 is CASSVGSGAGTEAFF. CDR3 DNA sequence: TGTGCCAGCAGCGTAGGGTCCGGGGCGGGGACTGAAGCTTTCTTT. V gene TRBV9 combines with J gene TRBJ1-1; weak D call: TRBD1 (5 bases). The CDR3 has 15 residues. Germline V gene sequence: CDR1 SGDLS, CDR2 YYNGEE. The ends were cut back, 0 bases at V and 5 bases at J, with 14 bases in the middle.

In its sample, this clonotype was seen many times. The genes are TRBV9 and TRBJ2-1; 7 nucleotides match TRBD2. V lost 2 bases and J lost 2; bases outside the gene matches: 10. This CDR3 has 17 residues. CDR1 and CDR2 (germline): SGDLS, YYNGEE. Here the CDR3 DNA reads TGTGCCAGCAGCGTCCGACCAACCGGGACTACCTACAATGAGCAGTTCTTC. Amino acids: CASSVRPTGTTYNEQFF. Full variable domain (remainder filled in from reference TRBV9 and TRBJ2-1): DSGVTQTPKHLITATGQRVTLRCSPRSGDLSVYWYQQSLDQGLQFLIQYYNGEERAKGNILERFSAQQFPDLHSELNLSSLELGDSALYFCASSVRPTGTTYNEQFFGPGTRLTVL.

This clonotype was found many times. The chain combines TRBV9 with TRBJ2-4; perhaps TRBD1 as D (6 bases). This CDR3 is 17 amino acids long. Germline V CDR1 and CDR2: SGDLS, YYNGEE. Trimming stripped 7 bases from V and 0 bases from J, with 20 bases between. CDR3 loop: CASSQGGVELAKNIQYF. CDR3 sequence (DNA): TGTGCCAGCTCCCAAGGGGGAGTTGAGCTAGCCAAAAACATTCAGTACTTC. Full variable domain (missing parts from reference TRBV9 and TRBJ2-4): DSGVTQTPKHLITATGQRVTLRCSPRSGDLSVYWYQQSLDQGLQFLIQYYNGEERAKGNILERFSAQQFPDLHSELNLSSLELGDSALYFCASSQGGVELAKNIQYFGAGTRLSVL.

Relative to its sample, this clonotype is medium-sized (0.01 to 0.1%). The rearrangement links TRBV9 to TRBJ2-2; maybe TRBD2 (6 bases). Germline CDR1 is SGDLS and CDR2 is YYNGEE. Between the trimmed V and J ends, which lost 0 bases and 3 bases, there was a span of 9 bases. The CDR3 is 15 amino acids. The CDR3 DNA reads TGTGCCAGCAGCGTAGACGGGGGACACACCGGGGAGCTGTTTTTT. As protein: CASSVDGGHTGELFF.

The table lists this clonotype with many counts. As DNA, the CDR3 is TGTGCCAGCAGCGTCCAGGGACAGGGGGCTAAAGAGACCCAGTACTTC. The encoded protein is CASSVQGQGAKETQYF. The chain combines TRBV9 with TRBJ2-5; 12 positions match TRBD1. The CDR3 contains 16 residues. Germline-derived CDR1 and CDR2 are SGDLS and YYNGEE. The J segment lost 3 bases and the V segment lost 2 bases, leaving 5 bases of the junction unmatched.

The sample holds many counts of this clonotype. The chain links TRBV9 to TRBJ2-3, with D unclear. Germline CDR1 and CDR2: SGDLS and YYNGEE. Trimming removed 4 bases from V and 2 bases from J, with 11 bases in between. CDR3 length: 14 residues. The CDR3 sequence: CASSPYGSTDTQYF. The CDR3 DNA is TGTGCCAGCAGCCCGTATGGATCCACAGATACGCAGTATTTT.

This clonotype came up many times. The V gene is TRBV9, the J gene TRBJ2-7; D possibly corresponds to TRBD2 (6 bases). V gave up 4 bases and J gave up 2 bases, with 19 bases separating them. The CDR3 runs 16 residues. From germline, CDR1 is SGDLS and CDR2 YYNGEE. The CDR3 loop is CASSRFRASAAYEQYF. The CDR3 DNA sequence: TGTGCCAGCAGCCGCTTCAGGGCTAGCGCCGCCTACGAGCAGTACTTC.

The table lists this clonotype with many counts. The V call is TRBV9, the J call TRBJ1-1; D is perhaps TRBD1 (6 bases). Germline loops: CDR1 SGDLS, CDR2 YYNGEE. The length of the CDR3 is 13 residues. Trimming pared 3 bases from V and 4 bases from J, leaving 10 bases between. DNA for the CDR3: TGTGCCAGCAGCGCGGACAGTGCCACTGAAGCTTTCTTT. This translates into CASSADSATEAFF.

This clonotype has ten or more counts. The CDR3 protein is CASSVGGTSGRAGTGELFF. DNA of the CDR3: TGTGCCAGCAGCGTAGGCGGGACTAGCGGGAGGGCCGGGACCGGGGAGCTGTTTTTT. J is TRBJ2-2 and V is TRBV9; 16 nucleotides align to TRBD2. The CDR3 spans 19 residues. The V segment lost 0 bases and the J segment 5 bases; nucleotides outside the gene matches: 7. Germline CDR1 SGDLS, CDR2 YYNGEE.

This clonotype was recorded many times. The V and J genes are TRBV9 and TRBJ1-3, with a possible D match to TRBD1 (6 bases). This CDR3 spans 14 amino acids. Germline V gene data show CDR1 as SGDLS and CDR2 as YYNGEE. Trimming took 4 bases from V and 7 from J, leaving 15 bases between them. CDR3 sequence reads: CASSQRGGANTIYF. The CDR3 DNA is TGTGCCAGCAGCCAAAGGGGGGGCGCGAACACCATATATTTT.

This clonotype was seen at least ten times. The rearrangement joins TRBV9 to TRBJ1-1; D is unresolved. CDR1 and CDR2 (germline): SGDLS, YYNGEE. Trimming removed 0 bases from V and 1 base from J, with 7 bases in between. The length of the CDR3 is 14 residues. CDR3 in DNA: TGTGCCAGCAGCGTAGCTTCCGCGAACACTGAAGCTTTCTTT. This gives the protein CASSVASANTEAFF.

In its sample, this clonotype was seen many times. The chain employs TRBV9 and TRBJ2-1, with D possibly TRBD2 on 6 matching bases. This CDR3 comprises 16 residues. Trimming cost V 0 bases and J 5 bases, with 15 bases left between them. CDR1 is SGDLS, CDR2 YYNGEE, per germline. In DNA form, the CDR3 reads TGTGCCAGCAGCGTAGGAGGAGGGGACGGGCACAATGAGCAGTTCTTC. Amino acid sequence: CASSVGGGDGHNEQFF.

This clonotype appeared many times. V usage is TRBV9 and J usage is TRBJ2-1, with D unclear. CDR1 and CDR2 (germline): SGDLS, YYNGEE. V lost 6 bases and J 0 bases, leaving 10 bases between the germline ends. The CDR3 is made up of 14 amino acids. Here the CDR3 DNA reads TGTGCCAGCACGCCCGAAATCTCCTACAATGAGCAGTTCTTC. It is translated as CASTPEISYNEQFF. Together with reference TRBV9 and TRBJ2-1, the CDR3 gives the full variable domain: DSGVTQTPKHLITATGQRVTLRCSPRSGDLSVYWYQQSLDQGLQFLIQYYNGEERAKGNILERFSAQQFPDLHSELNLSSLELGDSALYFCASTPEISYNEQFFGPGTRLTVL.

This clonotype was detected ten times or more. The V call is TRBV9, the J call TRBJ2-3; 8 positions match TRBD2. This CDR3 is built from 16 residues. Germline CDR1 and CDR2: SGDLS and YYNGEE. J lost 8 bases, V lost 4 bases, and 15 bases had no gene match. The CDR3 region has the DNA TGTGCCAGCAGCCCCACCGGGACTAGGATGCAGGGTACGCAGTATTTT. Translating gives CASSPTGTRMQGTQYF.

This clonotype is medium-sized by share. CDR3 protein: CASSVGGRAETQYF. The CDR3 region has the DNA TGTGCCAGCAGCGTCGGCGGGAGGGCAGAGACCCAGTACTTC. The chain recombines TRBV9 with TRBJ2-5; 9 nucleotides align to TRBD2. The J segment lost 4 bases and the V segment lost 2 bases, leaving 3 bases of the junction unmatched. CDR3 size: 14 residues. CDR1 SGDLS and CDR2 YYNGEE come from the germline V gene.

This clonotype was seen repeatedly, ten times or more. The chain couples TRBV9 to TRBJ2-5; perhaps TRBD1 as D (5 bases). The CDR3 extends over 14 amino acids. Per germline, CDR1 SGDLS and CDR2 YYNGEE. Trimming removed 0 bases at V and 3 bases at J, with 9 bases between. CDR3 nucleotides: TGTGCCAGCAGCGTAGCTGGGGCCGAAGAGACCCAGTACTTC. Its translation is CASSVAGAEETQYF.

This clonotype was recorded at least ten times. In nucleotides, the CDR3 is TGTGCCAGCAGCGTACACTATCACCTTCAAGAGACCCAGTACTTC. Translated: CASSVHYHLQETQYF. The chain carries TRBV9 and TRBJ2-5, with D hard to call. The CDR3 runs to 15 residues. V lost 1 base and J 2 bases, leaving 12 bases between the germline ends. Germline CDR1 SGDLS, CDR2 YYNGEE.

This clonotype was observed a handful of times. The CDR3 reads CASSVAQQETQYF. The CDR3 nucleotides are TGTGCCAGCAGCGTAGCGCAGCAAGAGACCCAGTACTTC. V and J are TRBV9 and TRBJ2-5; D gene ambiguous. The V and J ends lost 0 bases and 2 bases respectively, with 5 bases between them. Germline V gives CDR1 SGDLS, CDR2 YYNGEE. CDR3 length: 13 amino acids.

This clonotype was recorded many times. The chain carries TRBV9 and TRBJ2-1; perhaps TRBD2 as D (6 bases). V was cut by 0 bases and J by 6 bases, with 10 bases left in between. Germline V CDR1 and CDR2: SGDLS, YYNGEE. The CDR3 runs to 14 residues. The CDR3 sequence: CASSVGDFTNEQFF. The CDR3 region has the DNA TGTGCCAGCAGCGTAGGGGACTTCACCAATGAGCAGTTCTTC.

By proportion, this clonotype is medium-sized. The CDR3 reads CASSVATGQTQYF. CDR3 bases: TGTGCCAGCAGCGTAGCTACGGGGCAGACCCAGTACTTC. V usage is TRBV9 and J usage is TRBJ2-5; D may be TRBD1 or TRBD2 (5 bases each). The CDR3 totals 13 residues. Per the germline V gene, CDR1 is SGDLS and CDR2 is YYNGEE. Trimming pared 0 bases from V and 6 bases from J, leaving 9 bases between.

Ten or more counts support this clonotype. This sequence joins TRBV9 and TRBJ2-1, with a tentative D call TRBD1 (7 bases). CDR1 is SGDLS, CDR2 YYNGEE, per germline. Trimming took 0 bases from V and 5 from J, leaving 9 bases between them. This CDR3 region has 14 residues. As DNA, the CDR3 is TGTGCCAGCAGCGTAGGCGGGACAGACAATGAGCAGTTCTTC. This codes for CASSVGGTDNEQFF.

This clonotype was observed at least ten times. This chain joins TRBV9 and TRBJ1-1; D call uncertain. V was trimmed by 4 bases and J by 2 bases, leaving 9 bases between them. Per the germline V gene, CDR1 is SGDLS and CDR2 is YYNGEE. The CDR3 is 13 residues long. Written as DNA, the CDR3 is TGTGCCAGCAGCACCCGTTTCAACACTGAAGCTTTCTTT. It translates to CASSTRFNTEAFF.

At least ten counts were recorded for this clonotype. The rearrangement links TRBV9 to TRBJ2-7; D possibly matches TRBD1 or TRBD2 (6 bases each). CDR1 and CDR2 from the germline V gene are SGDLS and YYNGEE. This CDR3 is built from 16 residues. The germline V and J ends were trimmed by 2 bases and 0 bases, with 15 bases remaining between them. CDR3 in amino acids: CASSVERGVSSYEQYF. The CDR3 region has the DNA TGTGCCAGCAGCGTTGAGAGGGGGGTGAGCTCCTACGAGCAGTACTTC.

There are many counts of this clonotype. CDR3 protein: CASSEVRGLNTEAFF. The DNA of the CDR3 is TGTGCCAGCAGCGAGGTGAGGGGACTGAACACTGAAGCTTTCTTT. V and J are TRBV9 and TRBJ1-1, with D possibly being TRBD1 (5 bases). V dropped 3 bases and J dropped 0 bases, with 12 bases sitting between them. Germline V gene lookup returns CDR1 SGDLS and CDR2 YYNGEE. The CDR3 has 15 amino acids.